This is a list of T cell receptor beta chains from one sample in a study of blood T cell repertoires in COVID-19. Some clones are missing from TCRdb's copy, which holds only in-frame ones; the method was immunoSEQ multiplex PCR. The sample contains roughly 100,000 clones, 85% of which appear only once. The source material was peripheral blood. These receptors originate from a woman between 65 and 79 years old with active or convalescent COVID-19. Both conserved end residues are trimmed from each CDR3. The order of the fields is V gene, CDR3 protein.

>TRBV7-2
ATRETGNTIY
>TRBV10-1
ASSESGQGMYEQY
>TRBV10-1
ASSESRGAYNEQF
>TRBV7-2
ASSNQPGLAAYEQY
>TRBV30
AWSVSPSWTGGWQGTEAF
>TRBV5-8
ASRTRKGSYEQY
>TRBV15
ATSRDMAYEQY
>TRBV5-1
ASSFGQGNQPQH
>TRBV28
ASSLWGGSIRAETQY
>TRBV5-6
ASSGTSGSDTQY
>TRBV3-1/TRBV3-2
ASSRTSGYEQY
>TRBV19
ASSIYHRDRGHHGYT
>TRBV4-2
ASSFWPKNTGELF
>TRBV25-1
ASHRGGEKLF
>TRBV18
ASSPTAGGYEQF
>TRBV29-1
SVGTGYGYT